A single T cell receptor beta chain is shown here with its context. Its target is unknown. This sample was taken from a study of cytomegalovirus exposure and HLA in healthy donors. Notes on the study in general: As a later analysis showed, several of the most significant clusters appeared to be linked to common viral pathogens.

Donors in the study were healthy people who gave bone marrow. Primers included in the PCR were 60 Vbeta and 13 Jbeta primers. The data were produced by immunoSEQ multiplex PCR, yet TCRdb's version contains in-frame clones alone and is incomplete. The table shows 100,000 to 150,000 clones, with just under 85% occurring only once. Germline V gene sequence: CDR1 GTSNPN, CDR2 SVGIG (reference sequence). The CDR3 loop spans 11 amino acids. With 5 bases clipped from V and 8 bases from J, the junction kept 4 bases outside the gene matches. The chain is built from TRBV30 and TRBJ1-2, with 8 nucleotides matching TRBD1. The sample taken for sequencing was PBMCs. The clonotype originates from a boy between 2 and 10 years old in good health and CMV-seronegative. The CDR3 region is CAWDDRGGYTF. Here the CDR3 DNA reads TGTGCCTGGGATGACAGGGGCGGCTACACCTTC.